This T cell receptor beta chain was profiled in a study of CXCR3-negative and CXCR3-positive naive CD8 T cells. Study in general: Across all libraries, TRB reads numbered some 140 million, with about 1.5 +/- 0.3 million in each library.

Study results and limitations: A higher hydrophobicity marked the TRB CDR3s of CXCR3-positive naive cells versus CXCR3-negative naive cells.

A remark on this clonotype: Its cognate antigen is unknown.

Naive CD8+ T cells had a CD45RO-CCR7+CD27+CD95- phenotype. UMI-tagged TRB cDNA libraries were built via 5' RACE. TCRdb reanalyzed the 5' RACE reads, giving one entry per CDR3 protein sequence and no DNA. This sample's table reports 90,000 to 150,000 distinct CDR3 sequences. The CDR3 is 17 amino acids. CDR1 is LNHNV and CDR2 is YYDKDF in the germline V gene (reference sequence). The chain couples TRBV15 to TRBJ2-3; TCRdb selects TRBD2, and the lack of DNA leaves this call unchecked. The material sequenced was naive CXCR3+ CD8+ T cells from blood. Subset specified: CD45RO-CCR7+CD27+CD95- naive CD8+ T cells expressing CXCR3 (TNR3+). The receptor comes from a human donor in good health. Some clones in this sample may be carry-over from other donors' samples. This chain's CDR3 is CATSREGLADDTDTQYF.